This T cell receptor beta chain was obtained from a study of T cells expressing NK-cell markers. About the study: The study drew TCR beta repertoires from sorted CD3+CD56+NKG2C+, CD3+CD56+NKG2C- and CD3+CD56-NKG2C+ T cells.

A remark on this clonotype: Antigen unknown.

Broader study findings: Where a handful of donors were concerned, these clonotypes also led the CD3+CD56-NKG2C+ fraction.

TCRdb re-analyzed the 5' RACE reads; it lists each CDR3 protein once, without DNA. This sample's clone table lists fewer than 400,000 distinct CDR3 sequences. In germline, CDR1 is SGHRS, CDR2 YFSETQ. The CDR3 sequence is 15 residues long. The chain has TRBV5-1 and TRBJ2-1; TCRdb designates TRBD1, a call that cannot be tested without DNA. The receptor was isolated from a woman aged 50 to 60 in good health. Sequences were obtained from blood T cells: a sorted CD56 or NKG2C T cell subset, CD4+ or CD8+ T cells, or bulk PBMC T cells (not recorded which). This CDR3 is CASTTRGGLYNEQFF.